The TCR beta chain under discussion was sequenced for a study of T-cell memory formation after mild COVID-19. Study summary: Most TCR clusters belonged to a single donor.

The CDR3 has 14 amino acids. Trimming cost V 7 bases and J 5 bases, with 18 bases left between them. CDR1 is SGHAT and CDR2 is FQNNGV in the germline V gene. TCRdb processed the 5' RACE reads anew with MiXCR; each CDR3 protein has one entry. Among roughly 280,000 distinct CDR3 sequences, under 8.5% were seen once, and the ten largest hold around a fifth. This clonotype showed up just a few times. This rearrangement joins TRBV11-2 to TRBJ2-7, with D perhaps given as TRBD1 or TRBD2 (5 bases each). This TCR was recovered from a man aged 18-30 years who had mild COVID-19 (a few samples of this study predate the infection). Cell type and time point are not known. Sequencing was performed on PBMCs or a T cell subset sorted from them (not recorded which). CDR3 DNA: TGTGCCAGCACCAATCCCTCGTGGGGGAACGAGCAGTACTTC. Encoded protein: CASTNPSWGNEQYF. The full variable domain, rest sourced from reference TRBV11-2 and TRBJ2-7, is EAGVAQSPRYKIIEKRQSVAFWCNPISGHATLYWYQQILGQGPKLLIQFQNNGVVDDSQLPKDRFSAERLKGVDSTLKIQPAKLEDSAVYLCASTNPSWGNEQYFGPGTRLTVT.